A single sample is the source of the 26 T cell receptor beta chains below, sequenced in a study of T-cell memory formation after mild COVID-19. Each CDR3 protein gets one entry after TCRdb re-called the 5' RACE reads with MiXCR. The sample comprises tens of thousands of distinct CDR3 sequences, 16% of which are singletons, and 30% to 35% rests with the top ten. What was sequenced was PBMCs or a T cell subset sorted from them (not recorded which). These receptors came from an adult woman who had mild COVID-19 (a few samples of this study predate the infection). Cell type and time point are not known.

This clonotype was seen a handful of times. The DNA of the CDR3 is TGTGCCAGCAGTTTGGCGAGGGTTCCTGTGGGCACAGATACGCAGTATTTT. This gives the protein CASSLARVPVGTDTQYF. This sequence joins TRBV27 and TRBJ2-3; D possibly corresponds to TRBD2 (5 bases). This CDR3 is 17 amino acids long. Trimming took 3 bases from V and 1 from J, leaving 17 bases between them. Germline V gene sequence: CDR1 MNHEY, CDR2 SMNVEV (reference sequence).

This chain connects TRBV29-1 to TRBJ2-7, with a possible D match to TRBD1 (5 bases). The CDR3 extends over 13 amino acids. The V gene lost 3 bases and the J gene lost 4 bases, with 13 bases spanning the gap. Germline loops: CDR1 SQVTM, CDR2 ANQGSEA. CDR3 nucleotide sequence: TGCAGCGTTGAGGCCTCAGGGTCTTACGAGCAGTACTTC. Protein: CSVEASGSYEQYF.

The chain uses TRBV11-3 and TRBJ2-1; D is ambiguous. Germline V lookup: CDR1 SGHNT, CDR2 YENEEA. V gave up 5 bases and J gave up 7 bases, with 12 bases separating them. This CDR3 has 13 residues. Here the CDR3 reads CASSRTDVNEQFF. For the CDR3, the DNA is TGTGCCAGCAGCAGGACCGACGTTAATGAGCAGTTCTTC.

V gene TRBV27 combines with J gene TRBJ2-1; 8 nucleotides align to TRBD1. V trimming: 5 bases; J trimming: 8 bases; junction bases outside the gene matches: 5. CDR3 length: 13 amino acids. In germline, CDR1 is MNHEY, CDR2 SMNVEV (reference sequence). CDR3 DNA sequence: TGTGCCAGCAGTGACAGGGGTATGCATGAGCAGTTCTTC. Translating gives CASSDRGMHEQFF.

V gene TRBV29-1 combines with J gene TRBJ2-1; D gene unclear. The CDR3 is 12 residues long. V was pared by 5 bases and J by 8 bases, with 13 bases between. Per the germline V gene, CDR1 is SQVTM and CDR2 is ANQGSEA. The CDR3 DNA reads TGCAGCGTTTTTGGAGCTACCGATGAGCAGTTCTTC. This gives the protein CSVFGATDEQFF.

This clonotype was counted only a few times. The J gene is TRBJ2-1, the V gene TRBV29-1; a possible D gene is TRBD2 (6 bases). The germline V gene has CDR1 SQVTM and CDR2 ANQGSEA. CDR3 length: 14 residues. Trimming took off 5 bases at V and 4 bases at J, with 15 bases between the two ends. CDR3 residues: CSVRWDFAYNEQFF. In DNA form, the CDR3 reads TGCAGCGTTAGATGGGACTTTGCGTACAATGAGCAGTTCTTC.

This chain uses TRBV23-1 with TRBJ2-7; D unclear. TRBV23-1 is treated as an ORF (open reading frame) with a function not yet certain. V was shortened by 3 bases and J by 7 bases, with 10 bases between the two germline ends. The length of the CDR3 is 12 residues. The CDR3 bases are TGCGCCAGCAGTCACCATGTTTATGAGCAGTACTTC. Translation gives CASSHHVYEQYF.

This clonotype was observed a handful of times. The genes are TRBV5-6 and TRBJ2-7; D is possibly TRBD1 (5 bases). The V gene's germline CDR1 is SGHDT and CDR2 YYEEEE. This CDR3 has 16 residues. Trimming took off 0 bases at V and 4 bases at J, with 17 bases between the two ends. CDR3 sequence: CASSLDPNRMLYEQYF. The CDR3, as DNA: TGTGCCAGCAGCTTGGACCCCAACAGGATGCTGTACGAGCAGTACTTC.

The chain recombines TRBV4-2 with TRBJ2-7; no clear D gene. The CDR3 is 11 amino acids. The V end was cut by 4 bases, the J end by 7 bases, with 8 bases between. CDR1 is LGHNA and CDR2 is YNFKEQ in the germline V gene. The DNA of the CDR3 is TGTGCCAGCAGCCTCCGTACGGAGCAGTACTTC. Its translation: CASSLRTEQYF.

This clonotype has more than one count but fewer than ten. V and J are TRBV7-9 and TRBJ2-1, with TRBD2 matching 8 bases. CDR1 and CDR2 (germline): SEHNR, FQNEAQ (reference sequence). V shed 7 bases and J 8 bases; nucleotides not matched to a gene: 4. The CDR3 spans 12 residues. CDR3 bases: TGTGCCAGCACCATACTAGCGGATGAGCAGTTCTTC. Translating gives CASTILADEQFF.

The CDR3, as DNA: TGCAGCGTGGCAGGGGGCGCACAAGAGACCCAGTACTTC. This encodes CSVAGGAQETQYF. This chain links TRBV29-1 with TRBJ2-5, with TRBD1 identical over 8 bases. The germline V gene has CDR1 SQVTM and CDR2 ANQGSEA. The CDR3 length is 13 residues. V was clipped by 6 bases and J by 2 bases; unmatched bases: 5.

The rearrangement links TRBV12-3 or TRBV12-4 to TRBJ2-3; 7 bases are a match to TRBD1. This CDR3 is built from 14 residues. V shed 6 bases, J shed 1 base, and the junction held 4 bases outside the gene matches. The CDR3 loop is CASRNGTGTDTQYF. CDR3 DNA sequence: TGTGCCAGCAGAAATGGGACAGGCACAGATACGCAGTATTTT.

CDR3 bases: TGTGCCAGCAGCTTATTTGACGGGGATAGGGCGCAGTATTTT. This gives the protein CASSLFDGDRAQYF. The gene calls are TRBV7-2 and TRBJ2-3; perhaps TRBD2 as D (5 bases). Trimming cost V 2 bases and J 10 bases, with 16 bases left between them. Germline assignment: CDR1 SGHTA and CDR2 FQGNSA. The CDR3 has 14 residues.

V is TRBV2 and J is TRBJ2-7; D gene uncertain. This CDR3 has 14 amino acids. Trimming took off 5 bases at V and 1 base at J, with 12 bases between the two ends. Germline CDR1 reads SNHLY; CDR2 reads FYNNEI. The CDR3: CASSPTTSSYEQYF. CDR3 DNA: TGTGCCAGCAGTCCTACGACTTCTTCCTACGAGCAGTACTTC. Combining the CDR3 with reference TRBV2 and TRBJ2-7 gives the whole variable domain EPEVTQTPSHQVTQMGQEVILRCVPISNHLYFYWYRQILGQKVEFLVSFYNNEISEKSEIFDDQFSVERPDGSNFTLKIRSTKLEDSAMYFCASSPTTSSYEQYFGPGTRLTVT.

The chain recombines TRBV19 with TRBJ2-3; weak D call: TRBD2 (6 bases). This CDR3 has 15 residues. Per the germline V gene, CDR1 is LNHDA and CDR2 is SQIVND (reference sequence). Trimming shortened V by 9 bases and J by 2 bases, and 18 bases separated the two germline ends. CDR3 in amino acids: CASGWGGAITDTQYF. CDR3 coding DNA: TGTGCCAGCGGCTGGGGCGGGGCGATCACAGATACGCAGTATTTT.

CDR3 DNA: TGTGCCTACGCTAGCGGGAGGGCGTACGAGCAGTACTTC. Encoded protein: CAYASGRAYEQYF. The chain has TRBV30 and TRBJ2-7; the match to TRBD2 covers 12 bases. Looked up from germline, CDR1 is GTSNPN and CDR2 is SVGIG (reference sequence). The V segment lost 7 bases and the J segment 4 bases; nucleotides outside the gene matches: 5. The CDR3 contains 13 residues. Full variable domain (outside the CDR3, taken from reference TRBV30 and TRBJ2-7): SQTIHQWPATLVQPVGSPLSLECTVEGTSNPNLYWYRQAAGRGLQLLFYSVGIGQISSEVPQNLSASRPQDRQFILSSKKLLLSDSGFYLCAYASGRAYEQYFGPGTRLTVT.

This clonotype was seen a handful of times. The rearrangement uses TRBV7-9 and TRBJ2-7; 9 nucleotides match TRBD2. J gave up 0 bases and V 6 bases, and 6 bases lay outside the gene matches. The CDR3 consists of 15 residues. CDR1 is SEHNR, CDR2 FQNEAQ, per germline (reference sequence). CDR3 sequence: CASSPSGRSSYEQYF. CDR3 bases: TGTGCCAGCAGTCCGAGCGGGAGGAGCTCCTACGAGCAGTACTTC.

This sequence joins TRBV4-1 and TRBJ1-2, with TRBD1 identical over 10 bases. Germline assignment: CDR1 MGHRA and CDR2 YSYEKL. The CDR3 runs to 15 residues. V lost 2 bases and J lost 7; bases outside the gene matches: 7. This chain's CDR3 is CASSQRDRGTSGYTF. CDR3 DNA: TGCGCCAGCAGCCAAAGGGACAGGGGAACTAGTGGCTACACCTTC.

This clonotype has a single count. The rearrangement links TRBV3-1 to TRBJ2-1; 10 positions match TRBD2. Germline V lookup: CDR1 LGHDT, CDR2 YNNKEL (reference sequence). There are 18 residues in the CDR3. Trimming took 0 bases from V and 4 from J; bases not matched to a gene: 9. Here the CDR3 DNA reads TGTGCCAGCAGCCAAGATGTTGGAGCGGGGGGGATGTACAATGAGCAGTTCTTC. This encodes CASSQDVGAGGMYNEQFF.

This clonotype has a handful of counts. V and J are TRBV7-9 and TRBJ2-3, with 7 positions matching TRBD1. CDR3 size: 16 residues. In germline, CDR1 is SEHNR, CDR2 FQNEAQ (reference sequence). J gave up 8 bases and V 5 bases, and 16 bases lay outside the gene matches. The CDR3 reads CASSPTGDRLFSTQYF. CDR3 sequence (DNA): TGTGCCAGCAGCCCTACTGGGGACAGACTATTTAGTACGCAGTATTTT.

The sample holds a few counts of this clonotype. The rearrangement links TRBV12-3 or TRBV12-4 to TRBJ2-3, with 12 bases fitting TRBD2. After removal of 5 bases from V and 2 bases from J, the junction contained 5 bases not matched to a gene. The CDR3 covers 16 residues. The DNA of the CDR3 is TGTGCCAGCAGTAAACTAGCGGGGGGACTCACAGATACGCAGTATTTT. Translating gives CASSKLAGGLTDTQYF.

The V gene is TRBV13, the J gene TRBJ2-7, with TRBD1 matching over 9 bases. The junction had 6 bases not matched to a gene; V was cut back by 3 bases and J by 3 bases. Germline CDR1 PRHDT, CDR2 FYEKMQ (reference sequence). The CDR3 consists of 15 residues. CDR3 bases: TGTGCCAGCAGCTTCTCCGGACAGGGGATCTACGAGCAGTACTTC. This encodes CASSFSGQGIYEQYF.

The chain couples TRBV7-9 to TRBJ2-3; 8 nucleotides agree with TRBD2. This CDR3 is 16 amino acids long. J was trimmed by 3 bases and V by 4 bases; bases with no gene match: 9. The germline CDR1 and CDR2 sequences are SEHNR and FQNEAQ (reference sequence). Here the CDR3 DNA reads TGTGCCAGCAGCTCTGGGGGACTAGGAGAGACAGATACGCAGTATTTT. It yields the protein CASSSGGLGETDTQYF.

As DNA, the CDR3 is TGTGCCAGCAGCTTAGCTAGCGGGAGTTCTTCTAGCACAGATACGCAGTATTTT. Translation gives CASSLASGSSSSTDTQYF. The chain employs TRBV7-9 and TRBJ2-3; 9 nucleotides line up with TRBD2. With V trimmed by 0 bases and J by 0 bases, 7 bases remained unmatched. Germline CDR1 is SEHNR and CDR2 is FQNEAQ (reference sequence). The CDR3 extends over 18 amino acids.

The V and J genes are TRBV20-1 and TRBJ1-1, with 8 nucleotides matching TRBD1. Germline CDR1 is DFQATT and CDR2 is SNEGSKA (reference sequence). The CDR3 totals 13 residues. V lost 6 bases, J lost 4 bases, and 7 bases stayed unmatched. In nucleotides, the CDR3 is TGCAGTGCGGGAGGGACAGGAGCCACTGAAGCTTTCTTT. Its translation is CSAGGTGATEAFF.

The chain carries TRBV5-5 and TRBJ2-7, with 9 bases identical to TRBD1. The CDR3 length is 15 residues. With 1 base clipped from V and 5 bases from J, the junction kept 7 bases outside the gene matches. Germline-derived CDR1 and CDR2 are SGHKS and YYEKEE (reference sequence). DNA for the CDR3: TGTGCCAGCAGCTTGTCGGGGACAGGGCTCGACGAGCAGTACTTC. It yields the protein CASSLSGTGLDEQYF.